This T cell receptor (beta chain) was identified in a study of lung T cells in sarcoidosis with Löfgren's syndrome (dated by TCRdb to between 2016 and 2019). Turning to the overall study: Sarcoidosis was characterized as a granulomatous disease that mainly affects the lungs and features an accumulation of CD4+ T cells in bronchoalveolar lavage fluid. The repertoire analyses concentrated on Lofgren's syndrome patients. Findings and caveats that apply to the study as a whole: Recognition of a sarcoidosis-associated antigen was merely suggested, with the antigen itself still putative and unidentified. CDR3 motifs in TRAV12-1 and TRBV2 were reported to be shared across several Lofgren's syndrome patients, which suggests public CD4+ TCR repertoires. Compared with control subjects, Lofgren's syndrome patients were reported to have TRAV12-1 and TRBV2 as the most expanded V gene segments. In alphabeta pairing analysis, TRAV12-1 preferentially paired with TRBV2, and these paired TCRs showed CDR3 homology.

This clonotype occurred a few times. Its antigen is still unknown. No per-base quality is available; no much larger clone lies one base away. The CDR3 has 16 amino acids, counting the end cysteine and phenylalanine. The retained sequence is limited to the CDR3, 48 bases, with the frame set at the first base. V sheds 8 bases and J sheds 4 bases, leaving 21 bases between their ends. Looking up the germline V gene yields CDR1 SNHLY and CDR2 FYNNEI. TCRdb records Illumina MiSeq as the sequencer. Clones were called with MiXCR by TCRdb after fastp trimmed the public reads at Q25, and only in-frame beta chains were retained. A single entry per CDR3 protein holds the most common genes and DNA from its merged rows. A total of 55,000 to 80,000 distinct CDR3 sequences appear in this sample, 20% to 25% of them only once. The ten largest clones add up to approximately 2.2% of the sample.

Input material: CD4+ T cells from PBMCs. This sequence uses TRBV2 and TRBJ1-3; the D gene is unclear. The origin of this receptor is a human donor with sarcoidosis (Löfgren's syndrome or another form), or a control subject (not recorded which). The nucleotide sequence reads as follows: TGTGCCAGCGCACTCGGGAGGGTATTCGACGGAAACACCATATATTTT. This sequence encodes CASALGRVFDGNTIYF.